The 14 T cell receptor beta chains given below trace back to one sample, sequenced in a study of regulatory T cells in long-lasting Graves disease. The time point here: newly diagnosed GD, antithyroid drugs for less than 3 months. Isolated PBMC RNA provided the starting material for the TCR library. CDR3 regions were amplified by Arm-PCR using iRepertoire HTBI primers to build TCR beta libraries. One entry per CDR3 protein, called by TCRdb with MiXCR from the multiplex PCR reads. The sample records about 540,000 distinct CDR3 sequences, roughly 14% being singletons. This sample was also put to use in a study of T cells in Graves' hyperthyroidism and ophthalmopathy.

Sequencing was performed on peripheral blood mononuclear cells (PBMCs), taken at new diagnosis, from a patient treated with antithyroid drugs. The receptors originated from a man younger than 40 with Graves disease.

This clonotype has just a few counts. A junction boundary mismatches the germline segment, possibly from a read error. The gene calls are TRBV12-3 or TRBV12-4 and TRBJ2-7, with D possibly TRBD1 on 5 matching bases. This CDR3 comprises 15 residues. The DNA of the CDR3 is TGTGGCAGCAGTTTAAATCCCGACAGAGCCTACGAGCAGTACTTC. It translates to CGSSLNPDRAYEQYF.

This clonotype has at least ten counts. V gene TRBV2 combines with J gene TRBJ2-7; TRBD1 might be the D (6 bases). This CDR3 contains 13 residues. The V and J ends lost 9 bases and 6 bases respectively, with 18 bases between them. Germline V CDR1 and CDR2: SNHLY, FYNNEI. DNA of the CDR3: TGTGCCAGTAGAACTTACACAGGGTCCGAGCAGTACTTC. Translation: CASRTYTGSEQYF.

This clonotype was observed a handful of times. V usage is TRBV9 and J usage is TRBJ2-3, with TRBD1 as a possible D gene (6 bases). Trimming left V 3 bases short and J 4 bases short, with 18 bases between. CDR3 length: 16 amino acids. Germline CDR1 is SGDLS and CDR2 is YYNGEE. The CDR3 DNA is TGTGCCAGCAGCGCCTCCGGTTCAGGGGTATCAGATACGCAGTATTTT. It specifies CASSASGSGVSDTQYF.

V gene TRBV3-1 combines with J gene TRBJ2-7; D call uncertain. The germline CDR1 and CDR2 sequences are LGHDT and YNNKEL (reference sequence). V was cut by 0 bases and J by 0 bases, with 3 bases left in between. The CDR3 consists of 13 residues. The CDR3 reads CASSQEISYEQYF. In DNA form, the CDR3 reads TGTGCCAGCAGCCAAGAAATCTCCTACGAGCAGTACTTC.

This clonotype was detected ten times or more. The chain employs TRBV10-3 and TRBJ1-5, with D hard to call. Germline CDR1 ENHRY, CDR2 SYGVKD. Trimming removed 2 bases from V and 4 bases from J, with 9 bases in between. This CDR3 comprises 14 residues. The chain's CDR3 is CAISEDVSNQPQHF. Written as DNA, the CDR3 is TGTGCCATCAGTGAGGATGTATCTAATCAGCCCCAGCATTTT.

This clonotype has more than one count but fewer than ten. This chain joins TRBV7-9 and TRBJ1-4, with D possibly TRBD1 on 6 matching bases. The ends were cut back, 4 bases at V and 7 bases at J, with 10 bases in the middle. The CDR3 loop spans 13 amino acids. The germline V gene encodes CDR1 SEHNR and CDR2 FQNEAQ (reference sequence). In DNA form, the CDR3 reads TGTGCCAGCAGCTCACAGGGATTTGAAAAACTGTTTTTT. Amino acids: CASSSQGFEKLFF.

A few counts support this clonotype. At one of its ends the junction is not consistent with the germline gene, which may arise from a read error. The J gene is TRBJ2-1, the V gene TRBV27, with TRBD2 identical over 9 bases. Germline V gene sequence: CDR1 MNHEY, CDR2 SMNVEV (reference sequence). This CDR3 contains 17 residues. CDR3 sequence (DNA): TGTGCCAGCAGTCCAGGACTAGCGCTGAATATGGGAAATGGGCAGTTCTTC. The encoded protein is CASSPGLALNMGNGQFF.

This clonotype was counted ten times or more. The J gene is TRBJ2-3, the V gene TRBV29-1; tentative D call: TRBD2 (5 bases). Trimming stripped 3 bases from V and 0 bases from J, with 7 bases between. CDR1 and CDR2 from the germline V gene are SQVTM and ANQGSEA. The CDR3 consists of 13 residues. CDR3 sequence reads: CSVDRDSTDTQYF. The CDR3 DNA reads TGCAGCGTTGACCGGGATAGCACAGATACGCAGTATTTT.

A word on this clonotype: This may be a read error: a much more frequent sequence differs by one nucleotide. The CDR3 bases are TGTGCCAGCAGCGCACATAGCGGTCGAAACCAAGGGACCCAGTACTTC. The encoded protein is CASSAHSGRNQGTQYF. V and J are TRBV7-8 and TRBJ2-5, with TRBD2 as a possible D gene (6 bases). This CDR3 is built from 16 residues. CDR1 and CDR2 (germline): SGHVS, FQNEAQ.

This clonotype has a handful of counts. A clone one base away is much larger, so this may be a read error. This is likely a read error, given that the CDR3 carries no conserved phenylalanine or tryptophan at its end. This chain uses TRBV2 with TRBJ2-7; D is perhaps TRBD1 (6 bases). Trimming removed 8 bases from V and 3 bases from J, with 17 bases in between. Germline CDR1 SNHLY, CDR2 FYNNEI. This CDR3 spans 14 amino acids. The CDR3 bases are TGTGCCAGCTCCCCGGGACAAACAAACTACGAGCAGTACCTC. Translated: CASSPGQTNYEQYL.

The table lists this clonotype with many counts. The chain combines TRBV27 with TRBJ2-7; 7 nucleotides align to TRBD2. The CDR3 sequence is 15 residues long. Germline V lookup: CDR1 MNHEY, CDR2 SMNVEV (reference sequence). The V and J ends lost 10 bases and 4 bases, in that order; junction bases with no gene match: 16. CDR3 sequence: CATQNEVGGLYEQYF. As DNA, the CDR3 is TGTGCCACGCAAAATGAGGTGGGAGGGCTATACGAGCAGTACTTC.

This clonotype was counted many times. The rearrangement links TRBV15 to TRBJ1-3; no reliable D call. CDR3 length: 15 amino acids. CDR1 and CDR2 from the germline V gene are LNHNV and YYDKDF (reference sequence). Trimming cost V 1 base and J 0 bases, with 7 bases left between them. CDR3: CATSRGVSSGNTIYF. The CDR3 DNA reads as TGTGCCACCAGCAGAGGGGTCAGCTCTGGAAACACCATATATTTT.

This clonotype occurred once. The chain is built from TRBV5-1 and TRBJ2-3, with a weak D call TRBD2 (5 bases). Trimming cost V 4 bases and J 4 bases, with 19 bases left between them. The CDR3 is 16 amino acids. Germline-derived CDR1 and CDR2 are SGHRS and YFSETQ. The CDR3 region is CASSPVGVPSPDTQYF. CDR3 nucleotides: TGCGCCAGCAGCCCCGTCGGGGTCCCGTCACCAGATACGCAGTATTTT.

This clonotype was counted at least ten times. This chain joins TRBV2 and TRBJ2-7; 9 bases are a match to TRBD2. Germline-derived CDR1 and CDR2 are SNHLY and FYNNEI. The trim removed 4 bases at V and 2 bases at J, leaving 6 bases unmatched. The CDR3 sequence is 15 residues long. CDR3 amino acids: CASSASGLAPYEQYF. In DNA, the CDR3 is TGTGCCAGCAGTGCCTCGGGACTAGCACCCTACGAGCAGTACTTC.